The source of this T cell receptor (beta chain) is a study of blood T cell repertoires in COVID-19. Whole-study context: Samples came from the United States, Italy and Spain, spanning acute and convalescent COVID-19. PBMCs, B-cell-depleted T cells, or T cells were the source of the cDNA or gDNA that made up the material.

Original data processing: Amplification of reference gene primers provided the estimated nucleated cell counts. Libraries were prepared by immunoSEQ multiplex PCR; TCRdb keeps only in-frame clonotypes and omits some of them. V and J calls and clone size are copied from that table; D and trimming were computed from the DNA. This sample carries a few hundred thousand clones, around 83% of them seen once, and the ten largest clones take 7.4%. V lost 2 bases and J lost 0; bases outside the gene matches: 9. Germline V gene data show CDR1 as KGHSY and CDR2 as FQNENV. CDR3 length: 18 amino acids. This clone was seen once.

The receptor's source is a woman between 45 and 60 years old with acute or convalescent COVID-19. Source material: peripheral blood. This chain links TRBV16 with TRBJ2-4, with TRBD1 matching 8 bases. This chain's CDR3 is CASSQGDRSSLAKNIQYF. The DNA of the CDR3 is TGTGCCAGCAGCCAAGGGGACAGGAGCAGTCTAGCCAAAAACATTCAGTACTTC.